The next 10 T cell receptor beta chains were all read from a single sample in a study of a mutant IDH1 vaccine in newly diagnosed glioma (dated by TCRdb to the early 2020s). These receptors have no known antigen. Taken with the paper, the label for time point translates to: week 47, end of study. A 20-mer mutant IDH1 peptide at 300 micrograms in Montanide made up each vaccine dose, which was injected subcutaneously together with topical imiquimod. The library was built by means of the immunoSEQ multiplex PCR assay. The clones in this table, taken by TCRdb from immuneACCESS, are in-frame only. Not every clone is retained; where verified, under half of the shortfall comes from an unresolved V gene, and the cause of the rest is unknown. The sample includes tens of thousands of clones, with around 82% observed a single time. The ten largest clones take up 15% to 20% of the sample. The sample consisted of PBMCs, taken from a glioma patient whose treatment included an IDH1 peptide vaccine. The receptors derive from a man aged 18 to 30 with glioma. Some clones in this sample may be carry-over from other donors' samples.

The chain recombines TRBV6-1 with TRBJ2-7; D uncertain. V lost 6 bases to trimming and J lost 4 bases, with 7 bases between them. The CDR3 runs 11 residues. The germline gives CDR1 MNHNS, CDR2 SASEGT. CDR3 in DNA: TGTGCCAGCAGGGGTCAGTACGAGCAGTACTTC. It specifies CASRGQYEQYF.

The V gene is TRBV4-1, the J gene TRBJ1-2; D unclear. CDR3 length equals 16 residues. V lost 0 bases to trimming and J lost 2 bases, with 13 bases between them. Germline V gene sequence: CDR1 MGHRA, CDR2 YSYEKL. This chain's CDR3 is CASSQDTGGSNYGYTF. Written as DNA, the CDR3 is TGCGCCAGCAGCCAAGATACCGGCGGCTCCAACTATGGCTACACCTTC.

V usage is TRBV30 and J usage is TRBJ1-5; D gene uncertain. CDR1 is GTSNPN, CDR2 SVGIG, per germline (reference sequence). The CDR3 is 13 residues long. Trimming removed 4 bases from V and 4 bases from J, with 11 bases in between. The CDR3 here is CAWKIAGNQPQHF. CDR3 DNA sequence: TGTGCCTGGAAAATTGCAGGAAATCAGCCCCAGCATTTT.

The chain combines TRBV29-1 with TRBJ2-4; 10 nucleotides line up with TRBD2. The V and J ends lost 1 base and 0 bases, in that order; junction bases with no gene match: 6. Per the germline V gene, CDR1 is SQVTM and CDR2 is ANQGSEA. The CDR3 runs to 17 residues. CDR3 nucleotides: TGCAGCGTTGAAGGGAGCGGGGGGGACATAGCCAAAAACATTCAGTACTTC. The encoded protein is CSVEGSGGDIAKNIQYF. The full variable domain, completed using reference TRBV29-1 and TRBJ2-4, is SAVISQKPSRDICQRGTSLTIQCQVDSQVTMMFWYRQQPGQSLTLIATANQGSEATYESGFVIDKFPISRPNLTFSTLTVSNMSPEDSSIYLCSVEGSGGDIAKNIQYFGAGTRLSVL.

CDR3 nucleotides: TGTGCCAGCAGCGTAGGAGGGGTGTACAATGAGCAGTTCTTC. Encoded protein: CASSVGGVYNEQFF. V usage is TRBV9 and J usage is TRBJ2-1, with D perhaps assigned TRBD1 or TRBD2 (5 bases each). Germline loops: CDR1 SGDLS, CDR2 YYNGEE. The V end lost 0 bases, the J end lost 4 bases, and 8 bases lay between the germline ends. CDR3 length: 14 residues.

The chain joins TRBV9 to TRBJ2-6, with unresolved D. Trimming took 7 bases from V and 2 from J, leaving 10 bases between them. This CDR3 contains 14 residues. In germline, CDR1 is SGDLS, CDR2 YYNGEE. The CDR3 spells CASARSTGANVLTF. The CDR3 DNA reads TGTGCCAGCGCCAGGTCGACTGGGGCCAACGTCCTGACTTTC.

The DNA for the CDR3 is TGTGCCAGCAGTTACCAGGGGGCCACTAGCACAGATACGCAGTATTTT. It specifies CASSYQGATSTDTQYF. The rearrangement links TRBV6-5 to TRBJ2-3; 8 bases line up with TRBD1. CDR1 and CDR2 (germline): MNHEY, SVGAGI. The CDR3 extends over 16 amino acids. J lost 0 bases, V lost 2 bases, and 4 bases had no gene match.

This clone occurred once. The CDR3 nucleotides are TGTGCCAGCAGTTACCGCCAGACTTACACTGAAGCTTTCTTT. It codes for CASSYRQTYTEAFF. The chain has TRBV6-5 and TRBJ1-1; D not certain. This CDR3 region has 14 residues. V was pared by 2 bases and J by 3 bases, with 10 bases between. Germline lookup yields CDR1 MNHEY and CDR2 SVGAGI.

The genes are TRBV6-1 and TRBJ1-1; D perhaps matches TRBD1 (6 bases). The CDR3 runs 14 residues. Trimming shortened V by 6 bases and J by 1 base, and 12 bases separated the two germline ends. Per germline, CDR1 MNHNS and CDR2 SASEGT. The CDR3 here is CASRGGDSNTEAFF. DNA for the CDR3: TGTGCCAGCAGAGGGGGGGACTCGAACACTGAAGCTTTCTTT.

The J gene is TRBJ1-6, the V gene TRBV10-3; 7 nucleotides agree with TRBD1. CDR1 is ENHRY and CDR2 is SYGVKD in the germline V gene. The ends lost 7 bases at V and 8 bases at J; junction bases unmatched: 8. The CDR3 spans 14 residues. CDR3 nucleotide sequence: TGTGCCATCACCAGGGGGTTCGGAGATTCACCCCTCCACTTT. Translated, it gives CAITRGFGDSPLHF.